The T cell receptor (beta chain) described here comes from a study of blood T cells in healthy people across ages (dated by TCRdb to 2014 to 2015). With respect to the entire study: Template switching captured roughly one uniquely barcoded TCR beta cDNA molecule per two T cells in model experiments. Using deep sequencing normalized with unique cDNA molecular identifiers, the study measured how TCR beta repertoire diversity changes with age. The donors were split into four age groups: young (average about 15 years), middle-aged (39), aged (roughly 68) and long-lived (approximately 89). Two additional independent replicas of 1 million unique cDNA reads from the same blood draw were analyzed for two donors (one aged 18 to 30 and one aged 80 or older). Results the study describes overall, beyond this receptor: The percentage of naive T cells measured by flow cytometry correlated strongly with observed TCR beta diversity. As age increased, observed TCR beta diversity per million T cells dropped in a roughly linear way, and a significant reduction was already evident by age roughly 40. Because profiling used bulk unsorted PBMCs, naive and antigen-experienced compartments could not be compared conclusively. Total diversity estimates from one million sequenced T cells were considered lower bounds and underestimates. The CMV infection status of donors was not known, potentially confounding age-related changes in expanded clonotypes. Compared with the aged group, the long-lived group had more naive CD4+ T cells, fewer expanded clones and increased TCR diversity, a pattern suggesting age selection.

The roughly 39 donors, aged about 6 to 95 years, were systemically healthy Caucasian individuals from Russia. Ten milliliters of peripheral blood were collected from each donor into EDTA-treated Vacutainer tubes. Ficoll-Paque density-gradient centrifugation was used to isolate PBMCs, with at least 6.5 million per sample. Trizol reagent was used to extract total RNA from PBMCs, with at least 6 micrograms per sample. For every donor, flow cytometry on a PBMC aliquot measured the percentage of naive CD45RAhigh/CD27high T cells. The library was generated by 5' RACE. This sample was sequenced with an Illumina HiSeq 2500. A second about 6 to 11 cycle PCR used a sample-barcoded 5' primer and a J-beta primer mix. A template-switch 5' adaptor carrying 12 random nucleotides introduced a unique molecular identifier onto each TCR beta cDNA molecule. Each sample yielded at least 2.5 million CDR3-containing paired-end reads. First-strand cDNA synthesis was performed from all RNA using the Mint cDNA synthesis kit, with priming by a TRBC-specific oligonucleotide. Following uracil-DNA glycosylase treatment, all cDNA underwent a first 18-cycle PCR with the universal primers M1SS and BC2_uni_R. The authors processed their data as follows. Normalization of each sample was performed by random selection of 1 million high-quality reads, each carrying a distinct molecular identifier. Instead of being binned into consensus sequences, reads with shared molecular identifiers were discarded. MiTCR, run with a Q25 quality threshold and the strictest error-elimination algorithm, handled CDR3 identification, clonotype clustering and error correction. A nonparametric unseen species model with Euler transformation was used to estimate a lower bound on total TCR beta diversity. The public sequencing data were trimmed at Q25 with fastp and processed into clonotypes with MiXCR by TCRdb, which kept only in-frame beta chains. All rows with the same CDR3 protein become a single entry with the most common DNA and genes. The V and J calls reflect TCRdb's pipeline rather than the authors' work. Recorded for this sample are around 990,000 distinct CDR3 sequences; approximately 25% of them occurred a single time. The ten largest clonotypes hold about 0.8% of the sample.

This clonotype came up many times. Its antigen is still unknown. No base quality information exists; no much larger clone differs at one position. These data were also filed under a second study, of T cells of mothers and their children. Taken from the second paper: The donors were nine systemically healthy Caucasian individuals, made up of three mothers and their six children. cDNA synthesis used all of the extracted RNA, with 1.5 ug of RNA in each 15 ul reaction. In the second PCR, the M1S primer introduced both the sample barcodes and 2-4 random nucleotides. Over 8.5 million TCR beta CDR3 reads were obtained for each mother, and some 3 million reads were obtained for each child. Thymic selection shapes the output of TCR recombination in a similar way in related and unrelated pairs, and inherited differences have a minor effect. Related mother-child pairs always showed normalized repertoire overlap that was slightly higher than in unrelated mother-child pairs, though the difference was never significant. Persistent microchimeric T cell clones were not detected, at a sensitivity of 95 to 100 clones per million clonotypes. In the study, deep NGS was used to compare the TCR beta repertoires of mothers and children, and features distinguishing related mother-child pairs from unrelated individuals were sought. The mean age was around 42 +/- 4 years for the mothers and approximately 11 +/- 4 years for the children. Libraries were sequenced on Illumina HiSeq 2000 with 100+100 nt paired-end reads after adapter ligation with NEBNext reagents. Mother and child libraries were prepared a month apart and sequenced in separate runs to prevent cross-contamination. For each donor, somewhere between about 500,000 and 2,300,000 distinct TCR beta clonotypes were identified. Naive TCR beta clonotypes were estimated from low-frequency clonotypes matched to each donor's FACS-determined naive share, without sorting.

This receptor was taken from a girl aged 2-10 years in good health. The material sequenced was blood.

CDR3 region: CASSHLSRGKYEQYF. The sequence in DNA is TGTGCCAGCAGCCACCTTTCAAGAGGGAAGTACGAGCAGTACTTC. This sequence uses TRBV4-2 and TRBJ2-7; TRBD2 might be the D gene, on 5 matching bases. V is cut by 3 bases and J by 4 bases, and the space between the germline ends is 16 bases. The CDR3 covers 15 residues, taking in both the cysteine and the phenylalanine. Of the read, only the CDR3 DNA is kept; its 45 bases are in frame from base 1. Via the germline V gene, CDR1 is LGHNA and CDR2 YNFKEQ.